The rows below give T cell receptor beta chains drawn from one sample of a study of CD8+ T cells in alopecia areata. TCRdb keeps only in-frame clones here, not all; method: immunoSEQ multiplex PCR. The sample has about 190,000 clones, approximately 56% seen once. The sequences come from CD4+ T cells sorted from blood, collected at week 4, from a patient treated with tofacitinib. These receptors originate from a human donor with alopecia areata. Each CDR3 is given with its conserved first and last residue. D genes are given only for firm matches. Part of the rows lack a size; the others show once, few, many or a class for expanded clones.

length	V	D	size	J	DNA	CDR3
12	TRBV30	NA	few	TRBJ2-7	TGTGCCTGGACCCCGGGGGCCTACGAGCAGTACTTC	CAWTPGAYEQYF
13	TRBV5-1	NA	NA	TRBJ1-4	TGCGCCAGAGTGACCAGGGGACATGAAAAACTGTTTTTT	CARVTRGHEKLFF
15	TRBV7-2	NA	NA	TRBJ2-3	TGTGCCAGCAGCTTTTACTCCTTCTCCACAGATACGCAGTATTTT	CASSFYSFSTDTQYF
13	TRBV7-2	NA	NA	TRBJ1-2	TGTGCCAGCAGCTGGGACGGATTCGAAGGCTACACCTTC	CASSWDGFEGYTF
14	TRBV7-2	NA	NA	TRBJ1-1	TGTGCCAGCAGCATCGTCAGGGGTCGGGCTGAAGCTTTCTTT	CASSIVRGRAEAFF
15	TRBV15	NA	few	TRBJ1-4	TGTGCCACCAGCAGAGATTTTGGGGATAATGAAAAACTGTTTTTT	CATSRDFGDNEKLFF
15	TRBV4-2	NA	NA	TRBJ1-2	TGTGCCAGCAGCTACGAGCGAGGGACTAACTATGGCTACACCTTC	CASSYERGTNYGYTF
16	TRBV18	TRBD2	NA	TRBJ2-5	TGTGCCAGCTCACCGAGTAGGCGGGAGGGCCGGGAGACCCAGTACTTC	CASSPSRREGRETQYF
14	TRBV30	NA	few	TRBJ1-1	TGTGCCTGGAGTGACACCACCAGGAACACTGAAGCTTTCTTT	CAWSDTTRNTEAFF
14	TRBV30	NA	NA	TRBJ1-5	TGTGCCTGGAGTCGGACGGATAGCAATCAGCCCCAGCATTTT	CAWSRTDSNQPQHF
16	TRBV7-2	TRBD1	NA	TRBJ2-7	TGTGCCAGCAGCTTATTCGGACAGGGGCTGTCCTACGAGCAGTACTTC	CASSLFGQGLSYEQYF
14	TRBV7-2	NA	NA	TRBJ2-1	TGTGCCAGCAGCTTGGCGACTAGCTACAATGAGCAGTTCTTC	CASSLATSYNEQFF
15	TRBV30	NA	NA	TRBJ2-7	TGTGCCTGGAGTGCCCCGCGGCAGGGTACGTACGAGCAGTACTTC	CAWSAPRQGTYEQYF
13	TRBV9	NA	NA	TRBJ1-2	TGTGCCAGCAGCGCTCCCGGCTTCTATGGCTACACCTTC	CASSAPGFYGYTF
15	TRBV11-2	NA	NA	TRBJ2-1	TGTGCCAGCAGCTTAATTCAGGGATTAACAAATGAGCAGTTCTTC	CASSLIQGLTNEQFF
14	TRBV15	NA	once	TRBJ2-1	TGTGCCACCCGTCAGGGTAGATCCTACAATGAGCAGTTCTTC	CATRQGRSYNEQFF
15	TRBV7-2	NA	once	TRBJ1-3	TGTGCCAGCAGCTTGGGCACCTACTCTGGAAACACCATATATTTT	CASSLGTYSGNTIYF